This T cell receptor beta chain is from a study of a mutant IDH1 vaccine in newly diagnosed glioma. Study-level background: The treated group averaged approximately 42 years old and was roughly 60% male, roughly 40% female. General study results and limits: There seemed to be no relation between pseudoprogression and changes in top peripheral T cell clonotypes. Patients showed vaccine-induced immune responses at a rate of under 95%.

In the case of this clone: Its matching antigen is unknown.

Measured with immunoSEQ multiplex PCR; TCRdb has only the in-frame clones, and not every one. The sample includes about 58,000 clones, 80% to 90% of them seen just once. Sample time point: week 5, during vaccination. Vaccination comprised doses that each held 300 ug of mutant IDH1 20-mer peptide, plus topical imiquimod. Sequencing was performed on PBMCs, taken from a glioma patient whose treatment included an IDH1 peptide vaccine. The TCR was taken from a woman in her forties or fifties with glioma.

The DNA for the CDR3 is TGTGCCAGCAGCTTAGGGCCGGGGAGCGACAATCAGCCCCAGCATTTT. This translates into CASSLGPGSDNQPQHF. The J gene is TRBJ1-5, the V gene TRBV11-2; the D is unclear. The CDR3 sequence is 16 residues long. Germline values: CDR1 SGHAT, CDR2 FQNNGV. The V and J ends lost 1 base and 3 bases respectively, with 13 bases between them.